This TCR beta chain comes out of a study of blood T cell repertoires in COVID-19. About the research overall: The study drew acute and convalescent COVID-19 samples from the United States, Italy and Spain. PBMCs, B-cell-depleted T cells, or T cells were the source of the cDNA or gDNA that made up the material.

Authors' analysis steps: Amplification with reference gene primers provided the estimates of nucleated cell counts. Here immunoSEQ multiplex PCR was the method, and the copy in TCRdb shows in-frame clones only, minus some. The V and J calls and the clone size are those of that table, but D and trimming were determined from the DNA. The table lists fewer than 80,000 clones, around 90% of them singletons, with about 4.9% in the top ten. CDR3 length: 14 residues. The germline CDR1 and CDR2 sequences are MNHEY and SMNVEV (reference sequence). Trimming pared 6 bases from V and 4 bases from J, leaving 13 bases between.

The sequence came from a man aged 50 or older with acute or convalescent COVID-19. The sequenced material came from peripheral blood. This sequence joins TRBV27 and TRBJ1-3; TRBD1 is a possible D gene (5 bases). This CDR3 reads CASSERGIGNTIYF. The CDR3, as DNA: TGTGCCAGCAGCGAAAGGGGTATCGGAAACACCATATATTTT.